This T cell receptor beta chain was sequenced for a study of beta chain features in type 1 diabetes. Findings and limits, study-wide: cDNA-based reads could over-represent cells with high TCR expression.

TCRB transcripts that were expressed got sequenced, as all of the isolated RNA had been reverse transcribed. This table comes from immunoSEQ multiplex PCR, and its TCRdb copy is limited to in-frame clones, with some not included. Among 360,000 or so clones listed, about 20% were seen once. CDR3 length equals 15 residues. CDR1 and CDR2 from the germline V gene are SGHRS and YFSETQ. V dropped 1 base and J dropped 2 bases, with 7 bases sitting between them. With regard to this clone: Its antigen is unknown.

This TCR came from a woman aged 18-29 years in good health. The chain recombines TRBV5-1 with TRBJ2-6, with no clear D. Sample: naive CD4+ T cells from blood. The CDR3 DNA follows: TGCGCCAGCAGCTTGATGAGAACTGGGGCCAACGTCCTGACTTTC. Amino acid sequence: CASSLMRTGANVLTF.